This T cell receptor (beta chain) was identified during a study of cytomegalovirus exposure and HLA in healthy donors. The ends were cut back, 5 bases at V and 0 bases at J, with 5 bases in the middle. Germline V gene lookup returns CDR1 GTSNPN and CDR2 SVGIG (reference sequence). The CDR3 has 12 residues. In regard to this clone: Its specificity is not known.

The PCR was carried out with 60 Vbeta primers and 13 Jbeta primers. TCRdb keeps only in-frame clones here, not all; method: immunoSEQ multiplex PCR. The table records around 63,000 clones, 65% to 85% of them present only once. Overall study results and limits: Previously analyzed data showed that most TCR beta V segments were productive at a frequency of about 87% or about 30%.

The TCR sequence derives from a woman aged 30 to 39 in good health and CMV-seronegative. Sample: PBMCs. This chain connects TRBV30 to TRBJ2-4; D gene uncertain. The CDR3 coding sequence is TGTGCCTGGGCGAAAGCCAAAAACATTCAGTACTTC. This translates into CAWAKAKNIQYF.